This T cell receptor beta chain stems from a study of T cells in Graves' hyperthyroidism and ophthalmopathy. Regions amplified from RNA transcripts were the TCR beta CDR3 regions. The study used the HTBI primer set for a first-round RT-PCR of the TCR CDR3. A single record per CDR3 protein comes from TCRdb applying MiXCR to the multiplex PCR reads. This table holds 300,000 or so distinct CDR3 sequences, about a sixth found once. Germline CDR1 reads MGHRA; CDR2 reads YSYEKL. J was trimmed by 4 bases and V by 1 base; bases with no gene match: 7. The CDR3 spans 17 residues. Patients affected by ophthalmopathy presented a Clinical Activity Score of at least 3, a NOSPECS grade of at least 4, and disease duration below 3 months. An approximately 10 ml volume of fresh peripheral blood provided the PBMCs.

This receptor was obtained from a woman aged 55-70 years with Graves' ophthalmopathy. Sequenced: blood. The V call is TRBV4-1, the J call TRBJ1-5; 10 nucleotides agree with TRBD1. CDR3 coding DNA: TGCGCCAGCAGCCAAGGTGGGGGACAGGGGTTAAATCAGCCCCAGCATTTT. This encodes CASSQGGGQGLNQPQHF.